Listed below are T cell receptor beta chains from one sample, sequenced in a study of cytomegalovirus exposure and HLA in healthy donors. Produced via immunoSEQ multiplex PCR; TCRdb's table is partial and in-frame only. The sample lists around 140,000 clones; approximately 73% were seen once. The specimen was PBMCs. The receptor set was obtained from a woman aged 18 to 35 in good health and CMV-seronegative. CDR3s include the opening cysteine and the closing phenylalanine or tryptophan. The D gene is left open where the match is weak. Clone size appears in some rows only: once, few, many, or a class for an expanded clone.

>once|TRBD1|TRBJ1-2|TRBV19
CASCPSRQGDYGYTF
TGTGCCAGTTGCCCTTCGCGACAGGGAGATTATGGCTACACCTTC
>-|TRBD1|TRBJ1-2|TRBV7-9
CASSPKQDRVSGYTF
TGTGCCAGCAGCCCAAAACAGGACAGGGTATCTGGCTACACCTTC
>-|-|TRBJ1-3|TRBV2
CASSSRGQGNTIYF
TGTGCCAGCAGTTCCAGGGGCCAGGGAAACACCATATATTTT
>few|TRBD1|TRBJ1-6|TRBV25-1
CASSAGQGQRSPLHF
TGTGCCAGCAGTGCGGGACAGGGCCAGAGATCACCCCTCCACTTT
>few|TRBD2|TRBJ2-1|TRBV6-1
CASSETSGGYNEQFF
TGTGCCAGCAGTGAAACTAGCGGGGGATACAATGAGCAGTTCTTC
>-|TRBD1|TRBJ1-2|TRBV7-2
CASRGSRGQGNGYTF
TGTGCCAGCAGAGGCTCCCGGGGACAGGGGAACGGCTACACCTTC
>-|-|TRBJ2-1|TRBV7-6
CASSSSGWVNEQFF
TGTGCCAGCAGCTCATCAGGGTGGGTCAATGAGCAGTTCTTC
>few|TRBD2|TRBJ2-1|TRBV4-1
CASSLRTSGGPSSYEQFF
TGCGCCAGCAGCCTCCGGACTAGCGGGGGACCTTCGAGCTATGAGCAGTTCTTC
>-|TRBD1|TRBJ2-1|TRBV6-1
CATPQTGNNEQFF
TGTGCCACCCCTCAGACAGGGAATAATGAGCAGTTCTTC
>-|TRBD1|TRBJ1-1|TRBV19
CASPGQGIISFPYTEAFF
TGTGCCAGTCCCGGACAGGGAATTATTTCGTTCCCGTACACTGAAGCTTTCTTT
>-|TRBD2|TRBJ2-3|TRBV7-2
CASSRRLAGGLSTDTQYF
TGTGCCAGCAGCCGGAGACTAGCGGGGGGCCTTAGCACAGATACGCAGTATTTT
>-|-|TRBJ1-2|TRBV5-6
CASSLGRVYDTGYTF
TGTGCCAGCAGCTTGGGGCGGGTCTATGATACTGGCTACACCTTC
>few|TRBD2|TRBJ2-1|TRBV9
CASGSSGYNEQFF
TGTGCCAGTGGGTCTAGCGGGTACAATGAGCAGTTCTTC
>-|-|TRBJ2-1|TRBV5-1
CASSLAHMYNEQFF
TGCGCCAGCAGTTTAGCTCATATGTACAATGAGCAGTTCTTC
>-|-|TRBJ1-1|TRBV21-1
CASSKGTDKNTEAFF
TGTGCCAGCAGCAAAGGCACAGACAAGAACACTGAAGCTTTCTTT
>-|TRBD1|TRBJ1-3|TRBV18
CASSPDRGLGNTIYF
TGTGCCAGCTCACCCGACAGGGGGCTGGGAAACACCATATATTTT
>-|TRBD2|TRBJ2-1|TRBV18
CASSPSGGEYNEQFF
TGTGCCAGCTCACCATCGGGGGGGGAATACAATGAGCAGTTCTTC
>-|TRBD2|TRBJ2-3|TRBV5-4
CASSLLGLAGPRDTQYF
TGTGCCAGCAGCCTCCTGGGACTAGCGGGGCCTAGGGATACGCAGTATTTT
>-|TRBD2|TRBJ2-2|TRBV6-1
CASSEQGLAGGTRGAGELFF
TGTGCCAGCAGTGAACAAGGACTAGCGGGAGGTACTCGCGGAGCCGGGGAGCTGTTTTTT
>-|-|TRBJ1-5|TRBV7-9
CASSSSLGVSNQPQHF
TGTGCCAGCAGCTCCTCCCTAGGGGTTAGCAATCAGCCCCAGCATTTT
>-|TRBD1|TRBJ1-2|TRBV12-5
CASGLAQGDGYTF
TGTGCTAGTGGTTTGGCTCAGGGGGATGGCTACACCTTC
>once|TRBD1|TRBJ1-2|TRBV28
CASSLPSGTGYGYTF
TGTGCCAGCAGTTTACCCTCCGGGACAGGGTATGGCTACACCTTC
>few|-|TRBJ2-1|TRBV27
CASRGVARAYNEQFF
TGTGCCAGCAGGGGCGTCGCCAGGGCATACAATGAGCAGTTCTTC
>-|TRBD2|TRBJ2-3|TRBV13
CASSPRTSGSDTQYF
TGTGCCAGCAGCCCCCGGACTAGCGGGAGTGATACGCAGTATTTT
>-|TRBD1|TRBJ1-6|TRBV19
CASSVTTGRFYSPLHF
TGTGCCAGTAGTGTGACGACAGGGCGATTCTATTCACCCCTCCACTTT
>few|TRBD1|TRBJ1-4|TRBV6-6
CASSYRGQGPNEKLFF
TGTGCCAGCAGTTACCGAGGACAGGGACCTAATGAAAAACTGTTTTTT
>-|-|TRBJ2-3|TRBV20-1
CSAHFQDTQYF
TGCAGTGCTCACTTCCAAGATACGCAGTATTTT
>-|-|TRBJ2-2|TRBV2
CASTGRLAELFF
TGTGCCAGCACGGGTCGACTGGCGGAGCTGTTTTTT
>-|TRBD1|TRBJ1-6|TRBV19
CASSTGTGSSGSSPLHF
TGTGCCAGTAGCACCGGGACAGGGAGTAGCGGCTCTTCACCCCTCCACTTT
>-|TRBD1|TRBJ2-7|TRBV11-2
CASSLGPGGYEQYF
TGTGCCAGCAGCTTAGGCCCAGGGGGCTACGAGCAGTACTTC
>-|-|TRBJ2-7|TRBV5-1
CASSPDMKDEQYF
TGCGCCAGCAGCCCAGACATGAAGGACGAGCAGTACTTC
>-|-|TRBJ1-2|TRBV7-9
CASSQGGQSNPRGGYTF
TGCGCCAGCAGCCAAGGCGGACAGTCGAACCCCCGGGGAGGCTACACCTTC
>-|-|TRBJ2-1|TRBV6-6
CASSYQVSYNEQFF
TGTGCCAGCAGTTACCAGGTCTCCTACAATGAGCAGTTCTTC
>once|TRBD1|TRBJ2-1|TRBV19
CASSMGQGYEQFF
TGTGCCAGTAGTATGGGACAGGGGTATGAGCAGTTCTTC
>-|-|TRBJ2-3|TRBV6-4
CASSDAGITQYF
TGTGCCAGCAGTGACGCAGGGATCACGCAGTATTTT
>-|-|TRBJ2-2|TRBV5-1
CASSLGPAGGGELFF
TGCGCCAGCAGCTTGGGACCAGCGGGTGGCGGGGAGCTGTTTTTT
>-|-|TRBJ2-3|TRBV9
CASSGSGGTYRDTQYF
TGTGCCAGCAGCGGAAGTGGCGGGACGTATAGAGATACGCAGTATTTT
>-|TRBD1|TRBJ2-5|TRBV13
CASSSTGGRETQYF
TGTGCCAGCAGCTCGACAGGGGGCCGGGAGACCCAGTACTTC
>-|-|TRBJ1-3|TRBV28
CASSLEGTVLRNTIYF
TGTGCCAGCAGTCTCGAGGGCACGGTTCTCAGAAACACCATATATTTT
>few|TRBD1|TRBJ1-1|TRBV6-6
CASSYMTGSTEAFF
TGTGCCAGCAGTTACATGACAGGGAGCACTGAAGCTTTCTTT
>-|-|TRBJ1-1|TRBV28
CASTRQMNTEAFF
TGTGCCAGCACCAGGCAAATGAACACTGAAGCTTTCTTT
>-|TRBD2|TRBJ2-3|TRBV7-6
CASSSLAAPTDTQYF
TGTGCCAGCAGCTCCCTAGCGGCGCCGACGGATACGCAGTATTTT